This T cell receptor beta chain came from a study of blood T cell repertoires in COVID-19. Study-level background: Donors in the United States, Italy and Spain gave samples during acute or convalescent COVID-19. PBMCs, B-cell-depleted T cells, or T cells were the source of the cDNA or gDNA that made up the material.

Sequenced by immunoSEQ multiplex PCR; TCRdb stores in-frame clones only, minus some. In the table there are roughly 15,000 clones, 80% to 90% of which are singletons. This CDR3 has 15 residues. Germline values: CDR1 MGHDK, CDR2 SYGVNS. Unmatched junction bases numbered 13, after V lost 9 bases and J lost 5 bases. The receptor's source is a man aged 45-60 years with active COVID-19. The V gene is TRBV25-1, the J gene TRBJ2-3; 8 nucleotides agree with TRBD2. The sample taken for sequencing was peripheral blood. CDR3: CARGLSGGRGDTQYF. The CDR3 region has the DNA TGTGCCAGGGGTTTAAGCGGGGGAAGGGGAGATACGCAGTATTTT.